Sequencing of this T cell receptor beta chain was carried out in a study of blood T cell repertoires in COVID-19 (dated by TCRdb to 2019 to 2021). Some background on the complete study: Collaborator samples came from the United States, Italy and Spain and covered acute and convalescent phases of COVID-19. Where HLA class I and class II types were available, the types were taken from metadata supplied by the sample provider, not from assay-based typing. Deeply sampled blood TCRbeta repertoires from subjects exposed to, actively infected with, or recovered from COVID-19 were included in the dataset. The sample metadata nearly always contained a de-identified subject ID, COVID-19 status, age in years and sex. The repertoires were released in a freely available public database intended as a resource for research on the immune response to SARS-CoV-2. The prospective study material was composed of cDNA or gDNA derived from T cells, B-cell-depleted T cells, or PBMCs. The samples were drawn from the first 160 participants of the ongoing ImmuneRACE study and from over 950 subjects provided by 6 global collaborators. Summary of the overall study and its limitations: How much clinical and demographic metadata was included differed by source and by participant, and the metadata was provided uncurated.

From a lookup of the germline V gene (reference sequence), CDR1 and CDR2 are LNHDA and SQIVND. V is clipped by 10 bases and J by 5 bases, and the sequence between their germline boundaries is 20 bases long. Its CDR3 holds 14 amino acids, cysteine through phenylalanine. Only the CDR3 region is kept as DNA, spanning 42 bases read in frame from base 1. This clone was recorded a few times. Which antigen it targets is not known. The sample holds no much larger clone one base away, and base qualities are not on file. TCRbeta CDR3 regions were amplified from genomic DNA using the immunoSEQ Assay, a bias-controlled multiplex PCR. For the original study's pipeline: Nucleated cell counts per sample were estimated from amplification of reference gene primers within the assay. To quantify the absolute abundance of each unique TCRbeta CDR3 rearrangement, sequence reads were collapsed and filtered. For each sample, productive Simpson clonality was calculated as the square root of Simpson's diversity index across productive rearrangements. What TCRdb holds here is the immuneACCESS table cut down to in-frame rearrangements. Part of the clones is not present; checked against another copy, under half of the missing clones reflect an unresolved V gene, and the others are unexplained. V, J and clone size are taken as reported in that table, and D and trimming were inferred from the DNA itself. A total of under 250,000 clones appear in this sample, about four fifths of them only once. The ten most abundant clones make up approximately 8% of the sample.

Each collaborating institution followed its own protocols to collect whole blood in K2EDTA tubes. For TCRbeta analysis, collaborator samples were shipped as frozen whole blood, as isolated PBMCs, or as DNA extracted from either sample type. This TCR was sampled from a woman aged 50 to 60 with active or convalescent COVID-19. The sequence joins TRBV19 to TRBJ1-2, with a weak D call of TRBD1 (6 bases match). Material for sequencing was peripheral blood. The CDR3 region reads CATSLLGDTYGYTF. The nucleotide sequence is given as TGTGCCACCTCCCTCTTGGGGGACACATATGGCTACACCTTC.